What follows are 12 T cell receptor beta chains derived from one specimen sequenced in a study of blood T cell repertoires in COVID-19. Clones were read by immunoSEQ multiplex PCR, and TCRdb kept only the in-frame ones, dropping some. The data show some 160,000 clones, with 70% to 85% seen just once and around a fifth held by the top ten. The source material was PBMCs or T cells enriched from blood (not recorded which). These receptors were taken from a woman aged 70-85 years in a cohort exposed to, infected with or recovered from COVID-19 (not recorded which).

The chain employs TRBV7-2 and TRBJ1-2; D possibly corresponds to TRBD1 (6 bases). V dropped 2 bases and J dropped 2 bases, with 12 bases sitting between them. This CDR3 is built from 15 residues. Germline V lookup: CDR1 SGHTA, CDR2 FQGNSA. The CDR3 DNA reads as TGTGCCAGCAGCTTAAGCACTGGACAGAACTATGGCTACACCTTC. Protein: CASSLSTGQNYGYTF.

J is TRBJ2-7 and V is TRBV7-9, with TRBD2 matching over 12 bases. This CDR3 has 16 amino acids. The V gene's germline CDR1 is SEHNR and CDR2 FQNEAQ (reference sequence). The V gene end was trimmed by 2 bases and the J gene end by 4 bases; junction bases not matched to a gene: 6. The chain's CDR3 is CASSLLAGGPGYEQYF. CDR3 DNA: TGTGCCAGCAGCTTACTAGCGGGAGGGCCCGGGTACGAGCAGTACTTC.

The CDR3 DNA follows: TGCAGCGCCAGGGCGCCCGGTAACACTGAAGCTTTCTTT. Amino acid sequence: CSARAPGNTEAFF. The V and J genes are TRBV29-1 and TRBJ1-1, with D perhaps matching TRBD1 (5 bases). V was clipped by 7 bases and J by 2 bases, with 14 bases between them. Germline values: CDR1 SQVTM, CDR2 ANQGSEA. The CDR3 contains 13 residues.

This sequence joins TRBV10-3 and TRBJ2-1, with 15 bases that match TRBD2. The CDR3 contains 16 residues. The germline V gene encodes CDR1 ENHRY and CDR2 SYGVKD. V dropped 7 bases and J dropped 7; count of bases not matched to a gene: 8. The CDR3 DNA reads TGTGCCATCACCAGAGCCGGGACTAGCGGGAGGAATGAGCAGTTCTTC. Protein sequence: CAITRAGTSGRNEQFF.

The DNA for the CDR3 is TGCGCCAGCAGCCTGGTAGCGACGGTCTCCTACAATGAGCAGTTCTTC. Its protein is CASSLVATVSYNEQFF. The gene calls are TRBV5-1 and TRBJ2-1; tentative D call: TRBD2 (5 bases). The V and J ends lost 4 bases and 0 bases respectively, with 14 bases between them. Germline V gene data show CDR1 as SGHRS and CDR2 as YFSETQ. The CDR3 consists of 16 residues.

The chain is built from TRBV5-1 and TRBJ1-1; possibly TRBD1 for D (5 bases). V was pared by 0 bases and J by 5 bases, with 11 bases between. Germline V CDR1 and CDR2: SGHRS, YFSETQ. CDR3 length equals 14 residues. The chain's CDR3 is CASSLEAGVTEAFF. For the CDR3, the DNA is TGCGCCAGCAGCTTGGAAGCGGGGGTGACTGAAGCTTTCTTT. The whole variable domain, remainder taken from reference TRBV5-1 and TRBJ1-1, is KAGVTQTPRYLIKTRGQQVTLSCSPISGHRSVSWYQQTPGQGLQFLFEYFSETQRNKGNFPGRFSGRQFSNSRSEMNVSTLELGDSALYLCASSLEAGVTEAFFGQGTRLTVV.

This chain links TRBV9 with TRBJ1-2; possibly TRBD1 for D (6 bases). Germline V lookup: CDR1 SGDLS, CDR2 YYNGEE. Trimming took 4 bases from V and 2 from J, leaving 9 bases between them. The CDR3 length is 13 residues. For the CDR3, the DNA is TGTGCCAGCAGCTTCCAGGGGAACTATGGCTACACCTTC. Translating it yields CASSFQGNYGYTF.

This CDR3 is CASSYLGVGQPQHF. DNA of the CDR3: TGTGCCAGCAGTTACTTAGGGGTTGGGCAGCCCCAGCATTTT. The chain couples TRBV6-2 or TRBV6-3 to TRBJ1-5; D is possibly TRBD1 (5 bases). V dropped 1 base and J dropped 7 bases, with 11 bases sitting between them. The germline CDR1 and CDR2 sequences are MNHEY and SVGEGT. The CDR3 is 14 residues long.

This chain joins TRBV24-1 and TRBJ2-1; D is perhaps TRBD2 (6 bases). Per germline, CDR1 KGHDR and CDR2 SFDVKD. This CDR3 region has 20 residues. The V gene lost 4 bases and the J gene lost 0 bases, with 24 bases spanning the gap. CDR3 amino acids: CATSDTKPSSAGGSYNEQFF. Written as DNA, the CDR3 is TGTGCCACCAGTGACACAAAACCCTCTAGCGCCGGAGGCTCCTACAATGAGCAGTTCTTC.

The V and J genes are TRBV28 and TRBJ1-5; no definite D call. CDR1 MDHEN and CDR2 SYDVKM come from the germline V gene. The CDR3 totals 17 residues. Trimming cost V 4 bases and J 4 bases, with 20 bases left between them. CDR3 nucleotide sequence: TGTGCCAGCAGTTCGCCCGGAGGGTCAGTCTCAAATCAGCCCCAGCATTTT. It encodes CASSSPGGSVSNQPQHF.

In nucleotides, the CDR3 is TGTGCCATCAGTGAGTCGAACCAGGGTTCCTACGAGCAGTACTTC. This encodes CAISESNQGSYEQYF. J is TRBJ2-7 and V is TRBV10-3, with D possibly TRBD1 on 5 matching bases. Trimming removed 0 bases at V and 1 base at J, with 10 bases between. This CDR3 comprises 15 residues. The V gene's germline CDR1 is ENHRY and CDR2 SYGVKD.

The chain links TRBV5-4 to TRBJ2-1; D is possibly TRBD2 (7 bases). V shed 1 base and J shed 7 bases, with 18 bases lying between them. The CDR3 contains 16 residues. Germline lookup yields CDR1 SGHNT and CDR2 YYREEE (reference sequence). The CDR3, as DNA: TGTGCCAGCAGCTTGTTTGGGGGGGGCCAATTGAATGAGCAGTTCTTC. Translating it yields CASSLFGGGQLNEQFF.